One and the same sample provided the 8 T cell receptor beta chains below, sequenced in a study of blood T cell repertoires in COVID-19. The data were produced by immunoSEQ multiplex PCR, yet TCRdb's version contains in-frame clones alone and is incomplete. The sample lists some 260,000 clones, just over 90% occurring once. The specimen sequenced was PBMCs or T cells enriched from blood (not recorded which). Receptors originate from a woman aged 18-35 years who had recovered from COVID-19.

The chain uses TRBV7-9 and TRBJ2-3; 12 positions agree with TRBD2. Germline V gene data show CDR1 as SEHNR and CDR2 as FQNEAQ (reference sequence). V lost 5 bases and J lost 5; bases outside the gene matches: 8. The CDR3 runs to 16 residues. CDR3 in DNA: TGTGCCAGCAGCCCATATGGACTAGCGGGGTTAGATACGCAGTATTTT. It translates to CASSPYGLAGLDTQYF.

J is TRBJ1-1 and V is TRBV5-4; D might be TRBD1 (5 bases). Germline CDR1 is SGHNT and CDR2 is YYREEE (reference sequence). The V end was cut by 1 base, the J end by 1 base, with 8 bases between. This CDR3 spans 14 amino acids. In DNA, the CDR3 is TGTGCCAGCAGCTTGATGACAGCGAACACTGAAGCTTTCTTT. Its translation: CASSLMTANTEAFF.

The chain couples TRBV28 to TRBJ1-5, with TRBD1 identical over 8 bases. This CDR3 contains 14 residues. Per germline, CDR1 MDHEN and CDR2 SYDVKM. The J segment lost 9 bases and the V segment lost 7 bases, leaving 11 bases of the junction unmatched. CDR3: CASKNGQGGRPQHF. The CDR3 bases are TGTGCCAGCAAGAACGGACAGGGTGGGAGGCCCCAGCATTTT.

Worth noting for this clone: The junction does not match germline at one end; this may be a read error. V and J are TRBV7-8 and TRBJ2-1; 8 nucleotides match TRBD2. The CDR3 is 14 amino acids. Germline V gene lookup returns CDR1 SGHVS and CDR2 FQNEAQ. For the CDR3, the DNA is TGCGCGGGAGGTTACGGGGGGGTTCACAATGAGCAGTTCTTC. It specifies CAGGYGGVHNEQFF.

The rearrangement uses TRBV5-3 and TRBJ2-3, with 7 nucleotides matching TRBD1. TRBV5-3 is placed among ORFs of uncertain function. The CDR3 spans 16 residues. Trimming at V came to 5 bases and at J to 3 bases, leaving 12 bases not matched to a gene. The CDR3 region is CARRHLRDSKTDTQYF. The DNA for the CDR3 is TGTGCCAGAAGACATCTCCGGGACAGCAAGACAGATACGCAGTATTTT.

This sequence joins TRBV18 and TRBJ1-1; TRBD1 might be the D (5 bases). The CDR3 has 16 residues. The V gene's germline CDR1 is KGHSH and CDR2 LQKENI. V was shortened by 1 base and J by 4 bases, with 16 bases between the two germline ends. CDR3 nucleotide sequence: TGTGCCAGCTCACCACTCTCAGCGAGCGGGGGCACTGAAGCTTTCTTT. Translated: CASSPLSASGGTEAFF.

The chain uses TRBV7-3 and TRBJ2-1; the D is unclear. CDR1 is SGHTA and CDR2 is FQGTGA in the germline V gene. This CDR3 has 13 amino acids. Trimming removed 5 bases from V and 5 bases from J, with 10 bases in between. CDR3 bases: TGTGCCAGCAGCGCAGTCCCTGACAATGAGCAGTTCTTC. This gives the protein CASSAVPDNEQFF.

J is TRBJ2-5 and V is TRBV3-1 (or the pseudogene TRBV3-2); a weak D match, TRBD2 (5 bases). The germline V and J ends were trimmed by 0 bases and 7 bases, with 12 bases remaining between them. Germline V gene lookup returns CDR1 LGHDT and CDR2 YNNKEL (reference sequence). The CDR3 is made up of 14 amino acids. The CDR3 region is CASSQETRRGTQYF. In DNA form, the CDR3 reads TGTGCCAGCAGCCAAGAAACCCGCCGGGGGACCCAGTACTTC.